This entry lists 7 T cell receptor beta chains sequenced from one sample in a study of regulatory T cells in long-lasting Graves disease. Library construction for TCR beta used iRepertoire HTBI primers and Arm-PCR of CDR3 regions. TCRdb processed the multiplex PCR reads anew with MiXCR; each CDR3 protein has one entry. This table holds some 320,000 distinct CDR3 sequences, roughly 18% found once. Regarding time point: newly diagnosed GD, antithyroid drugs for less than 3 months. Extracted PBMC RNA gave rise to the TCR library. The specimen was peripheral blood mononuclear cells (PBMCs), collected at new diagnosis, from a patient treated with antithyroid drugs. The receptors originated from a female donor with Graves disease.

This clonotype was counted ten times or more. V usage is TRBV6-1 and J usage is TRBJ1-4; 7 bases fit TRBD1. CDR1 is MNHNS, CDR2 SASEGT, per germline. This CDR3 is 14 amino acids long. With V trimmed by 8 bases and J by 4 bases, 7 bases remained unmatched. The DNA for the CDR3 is TGTGCCAGCGGAGAACAGGGGATTAATGAAAAACTGTTTTTT. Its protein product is CASGEQGINEKLFF.

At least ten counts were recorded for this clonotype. The CDR3 DNA reads TGTGCCAGCAGTAAAGGGGGCAGACAGACTTTCCCTGAAGCTTTCTTT. It encodes CASSKGGRQTFPEAFF. The V call is TRBV6-1, the J call TRBJ1-1; 7 bases line up with TRBD1. CDR1 MNHNS and CDR2 SASEGT come from the germline V gene. Germline trimming cut 5 bases from V and 6 bases from J; bases unmatched to any gene: 15. CDR3 length: 16 amino acids.

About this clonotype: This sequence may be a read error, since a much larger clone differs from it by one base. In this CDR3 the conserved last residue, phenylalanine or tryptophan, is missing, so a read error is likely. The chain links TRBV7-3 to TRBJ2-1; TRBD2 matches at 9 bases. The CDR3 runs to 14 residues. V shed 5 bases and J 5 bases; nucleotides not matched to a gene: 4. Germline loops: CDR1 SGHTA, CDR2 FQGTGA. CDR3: CASSLTSGNNEQFS. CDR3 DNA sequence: TGTGCCAGCAGCCTGACTAGCGGCAACAATGAGCAGTTCTCC.

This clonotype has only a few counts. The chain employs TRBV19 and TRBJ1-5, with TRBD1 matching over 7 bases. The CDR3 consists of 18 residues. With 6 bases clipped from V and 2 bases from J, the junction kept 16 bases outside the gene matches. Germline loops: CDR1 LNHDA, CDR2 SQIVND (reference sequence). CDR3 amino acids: CASRAFLTGRPGNQPQHF. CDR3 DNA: TGTGCCAGTAGGGCCTTTTTGACAGGGCGACCTGGCAATCAGCCCCAGCATTTT.

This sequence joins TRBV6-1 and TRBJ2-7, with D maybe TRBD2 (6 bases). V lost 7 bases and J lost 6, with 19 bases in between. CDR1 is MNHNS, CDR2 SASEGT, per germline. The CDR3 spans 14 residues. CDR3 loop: CASTKGTQGREQYF. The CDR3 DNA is TGTGCCAGCACCAAGGGGACTCAAGGGCGCGAGCAGTACTTC.

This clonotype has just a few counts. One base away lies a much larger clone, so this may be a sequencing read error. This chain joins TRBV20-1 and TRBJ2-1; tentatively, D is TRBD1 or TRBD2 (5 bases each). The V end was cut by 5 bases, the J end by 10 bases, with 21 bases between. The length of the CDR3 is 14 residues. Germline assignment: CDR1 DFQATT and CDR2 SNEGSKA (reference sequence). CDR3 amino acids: CSALRDPGTYEQFF. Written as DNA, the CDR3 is TGCAGTGCTCTCCGGGACCCAGGGACCTACGAGCAGTTCTTC.

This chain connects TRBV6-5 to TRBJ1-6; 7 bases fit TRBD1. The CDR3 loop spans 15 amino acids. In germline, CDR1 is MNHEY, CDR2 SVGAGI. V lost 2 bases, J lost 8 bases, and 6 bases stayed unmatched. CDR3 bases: TGTGCCAGCAGTTACGGGACAGCATCCCATTCACCCCTCCACTTT. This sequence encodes CASSYGTASHSPLHF.